One T cell receptor beta chain is described in this entry. Its antigen is not known. The entry originates in a study of cytomegalovirus exposure and HLA in healthy donors. Findings of the study overall: Prior analysis indicated that the majority of TCR beta V segments exhibited productivity approximately 87% or approximately 30% of the time.

The PCR contained 60 Vbeta and 13 Jbeta primers. TCRdb keeps only in-frame clones here, not all; method: immunoSEQ multiplex PCR. The profile covers some 94,000 clones, with over 75% appearing a single time and around 3.5% taken by the ten largest. V lost 3 bases to trimming and J lost 1 base; unmatched junction nucleotides: 9. The V gene's germline CDR1 is MDHEN and CDR2 SYDVKM. This CDR3 comprises 17 residues. The sequence came from a man aged 40-49 years in good health and CMV-seronegative. Sequencing was carried out using PBMCs. The chain couples TRBV28 to TRBJ2-4; 7 nucleotides line up with TRBD1. The CDR3 DNA sequence: TGTGCCAGCAGTTTGAGGGGGCTAGGAGTTGCCAAAAACATTCAGTACTTC. Its translation is CASSLRGLGVAKNIQYF.